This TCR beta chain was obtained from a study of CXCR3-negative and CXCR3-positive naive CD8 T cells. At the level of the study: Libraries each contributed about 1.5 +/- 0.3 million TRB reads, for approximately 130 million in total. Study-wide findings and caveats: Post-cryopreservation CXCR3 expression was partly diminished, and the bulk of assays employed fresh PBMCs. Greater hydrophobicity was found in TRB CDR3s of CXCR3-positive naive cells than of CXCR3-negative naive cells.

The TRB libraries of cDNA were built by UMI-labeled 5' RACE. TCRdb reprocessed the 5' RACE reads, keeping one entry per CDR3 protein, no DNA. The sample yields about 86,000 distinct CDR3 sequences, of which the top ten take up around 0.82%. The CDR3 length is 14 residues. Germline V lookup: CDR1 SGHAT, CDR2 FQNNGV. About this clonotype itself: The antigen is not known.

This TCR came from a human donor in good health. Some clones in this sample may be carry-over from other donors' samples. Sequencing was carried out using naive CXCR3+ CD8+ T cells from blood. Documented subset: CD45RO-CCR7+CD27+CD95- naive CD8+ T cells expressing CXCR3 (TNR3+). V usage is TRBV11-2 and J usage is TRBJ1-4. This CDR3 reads CASSLVSVTPELFF.